These 18 T cell receptor beta chains originate from one sample sequenced in a study of CD8+ T cells in alopecia areata. Extracted RNA was reverse transcribed into cDNA, the sequencing template. Profiling relied on immunoSEQ multiplex PCR, and the TCRdb table lists in-frame clones only, not all of them. The sample consists of around 160,000 clones, 87% of them appearing once. The material sequenced was CD8+ T cells sorted from blood, taken at week 0. The receptors come from a human donor with alopecia areata.

In nucleotides, the CDR3 is TGTGCCATCAGTGAAATTGAGGCTAGCGGGGGGGCCATGGGTGAGCAGTTCTTC. Translated: CAISEIEASGGAMGEQFF. The rearrangement links TRBV10-3 to TRBJ2-1, with 12 bases aligning to TRBD2. This CDR3 spans 18 amino acids. Germline trimming cut 3 bases from V and 9 bases from J; bases unmatched to any gene: 15. CDR1 and CDR2 from the germline V gene are ENHRY and SYGVKD.

The sample holds a few counts of this clone. The chain joins TRBV30 to TRBJ2-1; tentatively, D is TRBD1 (5 bases). Trimming pared 4 bases from V and 1 base from J, leaving 11 bases between. This CDR3 has 14 residues. The germline V gene has CDR1 GTSNPN and CDR2 SVGIG (reference sequence). CDR3 DNA: TGTGCCTGGACAGGGTGGAAGTCCTACAATGAGCAGTTCTTC. It specifies CAWTGWKSYNEQFF.

The chain carries TRBV4-1 and TRBJ2-1; 7 bases are a match to TRBD2. CDR3 length equals 14 residues. V dropped 4 bases and J dropped 7; count of bases not matched to a gene: 7. Per germline, CDR1 MGHRA and CDR2 YSYEKL. As DNA, the CDR3 is TGCGCCAGCAGCCCTTCAGCGGGGCATAATGAGCAGTTCTTC. Encoded protein: CASSPSAGHNEQFF.

J is TRBJ1-6 and V is TRBV27; D unresolved. Trimming took 7 bases from V and 0 from J, leaving 7 bases between them. The CDR3 is made up of 14 amino acids. Per germline, CDR1 MNHEY and CDR2 SMNVEV (reference sequence). This CDR3 is CASKGSSYNSPLHF. The CDR3 region has the DNA TGTGCCAGCAAAGGGAGCTCCTATAATTCACCCCTCCACTTT.

The genes are TRBV9 and TRBJ2-7, with TRBD2 identical over 12 bases. The CDR3 totals 15 residues. CDR1 is SGDLS and CDR2 is YYNGEE in the germline V gene. Trimming at V came to 5 bases and at J to 2 bases, leaving 5 bases not matched to a gene. CDR3 region: CASRITSGGTYEQYF. The DNA for the CDR3 is TGTGCCAGCAGGATAACTAGCGGGGGGACCTACGAGCAGTACTTC.

This CDR3 reads CASSPLVPKLGIDTEAFF. The CDR3 DNA reads as TGTGCCAGCAGTCCCTTGGTTCCTAAACTCGGCATCGACACTGAAGCTTTCTTT. V gene TRBV27 combines with J gene TRBJ1-1; D not certain. CDR1 and CDR2 (germline): MNHEY, SMNVEV (reference sequence). With 5 bases removed from V and 3 bases from J, the gap between germline ends came to 25 bases. This CDR3 spans 18 amino acids.

The chain links TRBV25-1 to TRBJ2-5; TRBD1 is a possible D gene (6 bases). V was clipped by 1 base and J by 5 bases, with 11 bases between them. CDR1 is MGHDK and CDR2 is SYGVNS in the germline V gene. This CDR3 spans 14 amino acids. CDR3 residues: CASSESGGRETQYF. Written as DNA, the CDR3 is TGTGCCAGCAGTGAATCTGGGGGCCGGGAGACCCAGTACTTC.

V is TRBV19 and J is TRBJ2-7; D is possibly TRBD2 (6 bases). V lost 3 bases to trimming and J lost 2 bases, with 17 bases between them. The germline V gene encodes CDR1 LNHDA and CDR2 SQIVND (reference sequence). The CDR3 extends over 16 amino acids. The CDR3 loop is CASSISTGLVTYEQYF. For the CDR3, the DNA is TGTGCCAGTAGTATCTCGACGGGACTTGTAACCTACGAGCAGTACTTC. Supplemented by reference TRBV19 and TRBJ2-7, the full variable domain reads DGGITQSPKYLFRKEGQNVTLSCEQNLNHDAMYWYRQDPGQGLRLIYYSQIVNDFQKGDIAEGYSVSREKKESFPLTVTSAQKNPTAFYLCASSISTGLVTYEQYFGPGTRLTVT.

The chain employs TRBV28 and TRBJ2-3; 9 bases map to TRBD2. CDR1 is MDHEN, CDR2 SYDVKM, per germline. Losses at the gene ends were 1 base for V and 3 bases for J; bases not matched to a gene: 5. This CDR3 contains 16 residues. The CDR3 sequence: CASSLSAGGLTDTQYF. The CDR3 DNA reads as TGTGCCAGCAGTTTATCTGCGGGAGGGCTAACAGATACGCAGTATTTT.

The chain couples TRBV11-2 to TRBJ1-3, with TRBD1 identical over 7 bases. Germline CDR1 is SGHAT and CDR2 is FQNNGV. The CDR3 runs to 16 residues. The J segment lost 1 base and the V segment lost 5 bases, leaving 8 bases of the junction unmatched. The CDR3 DNA is TGTGCCAGCAGCCCCTGGGACAGCACTTCTGGAAACACCATATATTTT. Its protein is CASSPWDSTSGNTIYF.

This chain links TRBV27 with TRBJ2-7, with D unresolved. CDR3 length equals 14 residues. Germline values: CDR1 MNHEY, CDR2 SMNVEV (reference sequence). V was clipped by 2 bases and J by 5 bases, with 13 bases between them. The CDR3 DNA reads TGTGCCAGCAGTTTACCGGGCAGGAACCACGAGCAGTACTTC. It encodes CASSLPGRNHEQYF.

Concerning this clone itself: An end of the junction differs from the germline gene, which may be a read error. The genes are TRBV7-7 and TRBJ2-5; D gene ambiguous. Germline V gives CDR1 SSHAT, CDR2 FNYEAQ (reference sequence). The CDR3 is 13 residues long. The CDR3 DNA sequence: TGTGCTAGCAGCTCCTCCTCCCCAGAGACCCAGTACTTC. Its protein product is CASSSSSPETQYF.

The chain is built from TRBV5-6 and TRBJ2-6, with D perhaps assigned TRBD1 or TRBD2 (5 bases each). Germline V gives CDR1 SGHDT, CDR2 YYEEEE. The CDR3 has 16 residues. With 2 bases removed from V and 4 bases from J, the gap between germline ends came to 13 bases. The CDR3 nucleotides are TGTGCCAGCAGCTTTGGTGTCGGGACCGGGGCCAACGTCCTGACTTTC. It yields the protein CASSFGVGTGANVLTF.

The CDR3 protein is CASSGGAGETYNEQFF. The CDR3 DNA reads as TGTGCCAGCAGTGGGGGAGCGGGAGAAACCTACAATGAGCAGTTCTTC. The genes are TRBV6-1 and TRBJ2-1; 8 bases align to TRBD2. This CDR3 spans 16 amino acids. Per germline, CDR1 MNHNS and CDR2 SASEGT. V shed 4 bases, J shed 2 bases, and the junction held 7 bases outside the gene matches.

The V and J genes are TRBV7-2 and TRBJ2-3; D remains ambiguous. Trimming took off 0 bases at V and 4 bases at J, with 11 bases between the two ends. CDR3 length equals 15 residues. Germline V gene sequence: CDR1 SGHTA, CDR2 FQGNSA. The CDR3 spells CASSLATLGADTQYF. Here the CDR3 DNA reads TGTGCCAGCAGCTTAGCGACTCTGGGCGCAGATACGCAGTATTTT.

This clone was seen a handful of times. The J gene is TRBJ2-1, the V gene TRBV29-1, with D possibly TRBD1 on 7 matching bases. From germline, CDR1 is SQVTM and CDR2 ANQGSEA. Trimming stripped 0 bases from V and 2 bases from J, with 14 bases between. CDR3 length: 16 residues. CDR3 nucleotides: TGCAGCGTTGAAGACCCCGACAGGGAGGCCTACAATGAGCAGTTCTTC. This sequence encodes CSVEDPDREAYNEQFF.

The chain links TRBV11-2 to TRBJ2-7, with D perhaps TRBD1 (6 bases). The CDR3 totals 13 residues. V lost 4 bases and J lost 3, with 10 bases in between. Germline V gene sequence: CDR1 SGHAT, CDR2 FQNNGV. The CDR3 DNA reads as TGTGCCAGCAGCTATGGACAGAGCTACGAGCAGTACTTC. Translated, it gives CASSYGQSYEQYF.

This clone was counted a single time. The rearrangement joins TRBV11-2 to TRBJ2-1; D is perhaps TRBD2 (5 bases). This CDR3 spans 16 amino acids. Germline V CDR1 and CDR2: SGHAT, FQNNGV. V lost 1 base, J lost 3 bases, and 13 bases lay in between. CDR3 residues: CASSLGWADYYNEQFF. The CDR3 DNA follows: TGTGCCAGCAGCTTAGGCTGGGCCGACTACTACAATGAGCAGTTCTTC.